A single sample gave rise to the 22 T cell receptor beta chains below, sequenced in a study of T-cell memory formation after mild COVID-19. TCRdb processed the 5' RACE reads anew with MiXCR; each CDR3 protein has one entry. Seen here are roughly 52,000 distinct CDR3 sequences, 9% to 9.5% observed once, and the top ten hold approximately 1.2%. Sequenced material: PBMCs or a T cell subset sorted from them (not recorded which). Source of these receptors: a man between 18 and 35 years old who had mild COVID-19 (a few samples of this study predate the infection). Cell type and time point are not known.

V usage is TRBV6-2 or TRBV6-3 and J usage is TRBJ2-1, with D perhaps given as TRBD1 or TRBD2 (6 bases each). Deletions cut 6 bases from V and 9 bases from J, with 15 bases between. This CDR3 region has 13 residues. Germline V gives CDR1 MNHEY, CDR2 SVGEGT. The CDR3: CASSDYKGGEQFF. In DNA form, the CDR3 reads TGTGCCAGCAGCGACTACAAGGGGGGTGAGCAGTTCTTC.

This clonotype was found many times. This chain connects TRBV5-1 to TRBJ2-6; D unclear. Germline V gene lookup returns CDR1 SGHRS and CDR2 YFSETQ. V lost 1 base and J lost 1, with 6 bases in between. The CDR3 has 15 amino acids. CDR3: CASSLLQSGANVLTF. The CDR3 DNA reads as TGCGCCAGCAGCTTGTTGCAGTCTGGGGCCAACGTCCTGACTTTC.

This clonotype was recorded a few times. V usage is TRBV9 and J usage is TRBJ2-5; TRBD2 aligns across 14 bases. Looked up from germline, CDR1 is SGDLS and CDR2 is YYNGEE. J was trimmed by 2 bases and V by 2 bases; bases with no gene match: 8. The CDR3 contains 18 residues. CDR3 protein: CASSVGTSGGSRQETQYF. In DNA, the CDR3 is TGTGCCAGCAGCGTGGGGACTAGCGGGGGTTCCCGACAAGAGACCCAGTACTTC.

The chain is built from TRBV5-4 and TRBJ2-5; D not resolved. V lost 1 base, J lost 3 bases, and 7 bases lay in between. Germline V gene data show CDR1 as SGHNT and CDR2 as YYREEE (reference sequence). CDR3 length: 13 amino acids. CDR3 sequence reads: CASSLPYEETQYF. CDR3 sequence (DNA): TGTGCCAGCAGCTTGCCGTACGAAGAGACCCAGTACTTC.

This clonotype was picked up a small number of times. The V call is TRBV9, the J call TRBJ2-7; maybe TRBD2 (6 bases). CDR3 length: 14 residues. Trimming pared 3 bases from V and 0 bases from J, leaving 10 bases between. CDR1 is SGDLS and CDR2 is YYNGEE in the germline V gene. CDR3 bases: TGTGCCAGCAGCGAGACTAGTCTCTCCTACGAGCAGTACTTC. As protein: CASSETSLSYEQYF.

This clonotype was counted only a few times. The CDR3 protein is CAAGLANTGELFF. The CDR3 bases are TGTGCCGCGGGACTAGCGAACACCGGGGAGCTGTTTTTT. The V and J genes are TRBV24-1 and TRBJ2-2; 8 nucleotides match TRBD2. The germline V gene encodes CDR1 KGHDR and CDR2 SFDVKD. V shed 12 bases, J shed 0 bases, and the junction held 2 bases outside the gene matches. This CDR3 spans 13 amino acids.

This clonotype showed up just a few times. The chain couples TRBV4-1 to TRBJ1-2; 7 bases line up with TRBD1. V trimming: 4 bases; J trimming: 5 bases; junction bases outside the gene matches: 10. CDR3 size: 15 residues. The V gene's germline CDR1 is MGHRA and CDR2 YSYEKL. CDR3 sequence reads: CASSRGRGRPYGYTF. For the CDR3, the DNA is TGCGCCAGCAGCCGGGGCAGGGGGAGGCCGTATGGCTACACCTTC.

The rearrangement links TRBV6-2 or TRBV6-3 to TRBJ1-5; possible D gene TRBD1, 6 bases. The CDR3 extends over 16 amino acids. V was cut by 4 bases and J by 2 bases, with 15 bases left in between. Germline values: CDR1 MNHEY, CDR2 SVGEGT. CDR3 bases: TGTGCCAGCAGTTCCGCGGGGGGGGCGGGCAATCAGCCCCAGCATTTT. Translated: CASSSAGGAGNQPQHF.

This clonotype was found many times. The chain combines TRBV7-2 with TRBJ1-1, with a tentative D call TRBD1 (5 bases). Germline CDR1 and CDR2: SGHTA and FQGNSA. V was trimmed by 3 bases and J by 0 bases, leaving 8 bases between them. The CDR3 is made up of 14 amino acids. CDR3 in amino acids: CASSFTGMNTEAFF. CDR3 in DNA: TGTGCCAGCAGCTTTACAGGTATGAACACTGAAGCTTTCTTT.

V and J are TRBV20-1 and TRBJ1-5; 9 nucleotides agree with TRBD1. V was pared by 3 bases and J by 6 bases, with 6 bases of the junction left unmatched. The CDR3 has 14 amino acids. Germline V gives CDR1 DFQATT, CDR2 SNEGSKA (reference sequence). The CDR3 DNA is TGCAGTGCTAGTACCGGGACAGGGATTCAGCCCCAGCATTTT. Protein sequence: CSASTGTGIQPQHF.

This clonotype occurred many times. The CDR3: CASSTLDDTQYF. DNA for the CDR3: TGTGCCAGCAGTACACTAGATGATACGCAGTATTTT. The chain is built from TRBV6-5 and TRBJ2-3, with D possibly being TRBD2 (5 bases). Trimming pared 5 bases from V and 6 bases from J, leaving 9 bases between. Germline CDR1 MNHEY, CDR2 SVGAGI. The CDR3 has 12 amino acids.

The chain combines TRBV5-1 with TRBJ1-3, with TRBD1 as a possible D gene (6 bases). Trimming took 4 bases from V and 0 from J, leaving 11 bases between them. This CDR3 has 15 amino acids. Germline loops: CDR1 SGHRS, CDR2 YFSETQ. The CDR3 is CASSKPTGSGNTIYF. CDR3 in DNA: TGCGCCAGCAGCAAACCGACAGGCTCTGGAAACACCATATATTTT. The entire variable domain, with the rest obtained from reference TRBV5-1 and TRBJ1-3, is as follows: KAGVTQTPRYLIKTRGQQVTLSCSPISGHRSVSWYQQTPGQGLQFLFEYFSETQRNKGNFPGRFSGRQFSNSRSEMNVSTLELGDSALYLCASSKPTGSGNTIYFGEGSWLTVV.

This clonotype was seen a handful of times. The rearrangement uses TRBV29-1 and TRBJ2-5; perhaps TRBD2 as D (7 bases). The CDR3 runs 13 residues. The germline CDR1 and CDR2 sequences are SQVTM and ANQGSEA. Trimming removed 5 bases from V and 5 bases from J, with 15 bases in between. CDR3 sequence (DNA): TGCAGCGTTCAACGGGGGGCCTGGGAGACCCAGTACTTC. Translation gives CSVQRGAWETQYF.

This clonotype has a handful of counts. This chain joins TRBV7-2 and TRBJ1-2; D is unclear. V gave up 5 bases and J gave up 2 bases, with 12 bases separating them. The CDR3 covers 14 residues. In germline, CDR1 is SGHTA, CDR2 FQGNSA. The CDR3 coding sequence is TGTGCCAGCAGCACTGACCCCCAAAACTATGGCTACACCTTC. The encoded protein is CASSTDPQNYGYTF.

This clonotype was counted a few times. The genes are TRBV2 and TRBJ2-3, with a weak D call TRBD2 (5 bases). Germline assignment: CDR1 SNHLY and CDR2 FYNNEI. V lost 7 bases to trimming and J lost 0 bases, with 8 bases between them. The CDR3 totals 13 residues. DNA for the CDR3: TGTGCCAGCATGCGGGCTAGCACAGATACGCAGTATTTT. Translating it yields CASMRASTDTQYF.

This clonotype was seen repeatedly, ten times or more. This chain connects TRBV20-1 to TRBJ1-6, with a possible D match to TRBD1 (6 bases). This CDR3 has 15 amino acids. Germline V CDR1 and CDR2: DFQATT, SNEGSKA (reference sequence). V lost 1 base, J lost 9 bases, and 16 bases lay in between. DNA for the CDR3: TGCAGTGCTAGAGTTCAACAGGGTGTTGGTTCACCCCTCCACTTT. Translation: CSARVQQGVGSPLHF.

This clonotype was seen repeatedly, ten times or more. This rearrangement joins TRBV5-1 to TRBJ2-5; D remains ambiguous. This CDR3 spans 17 amino acids. Germline CDR1 is SGHRS and CDR2 is YFSETQ. The V and J ends lost 0 bases and 2 bases respectively, with 17 bases between them. CDR3 sequence reads: CASSLEVRRVVQETQYF. DNA of the CDR3: TGCGCCAGCAGCTTGGAAGTCCGACGTGTGGTTCAAGAGACCCAGTACTTC.

This chain connects TRBV24-1 to TRBJ2-5; D remains ambiguous. V was pared by 1 base and J by 5 bases, with 10 bases between. Germline V gene sequence: CDR1 KGHDR, CDR2 SFDVKD. CDR3 length: 14 amino acids. CDR3 protein: CATSDFQNRETQYF. The CDR3 DNA follows: TGTGCCACCAGTGATTTTCAGAACCGGGAGACCCAGTACTTC.

The chain recombines TRBV7-9 with TRBJ2-3; 9 nucleotides agree with TRBD2. The CDR3 totals 15 residues. Looked up from germline, CDR1 is SEHNR and CDR2 is FQNEAQ (reference sequence). V dropped 5 bases and J dropped 5; count of bases not matched to a gene: 8. The CDR3: CASSLAGGVGDTQYF. For the CDR3, the DNA is TGTGCCAGCAGCCTGGCGGGGGGGGTCGGAGATACGCAGTATTTT.

The rearrangement joins TRBV6-2 or TRBV6-3 to TRBJ2-7, with D perhaps given as TRBD1 or TRBD2 (5 bases each). CDR3 length equals 15 residues. Germline V lookup: CDR1 MNHEY, CDR2 SVGEGT. V shed 5 bases and J shed 6 bases, with 20 bases lying between them. This CDR3 reads CASSDIQGSGSEQYV. CDR3 DNA sequence: TGTGCCAGCAGTGACATCCAGGGTTCTGGGAGCGAGCAGTACGTC.

The V and J genes are TRBV11-3 and TRBJ2-5; perhaps D is TRBD1 or TRBD2 (5 bases each). The V gene's germline CDR1 is SGHNT and CDR2 YENEEA. Trimming cost V 5 bases and J 4 bases, with 11 bases left between them. This CDR3 is built from 13 residues. CDR3 nucleotides: TGTGCCAGCAGCCTCGGGGCAGGAGAGACCCAGTACTTC. Translated, it gives CASSLGAGETQYF.

This clonotype was seen only a few times. The chain is built from TRBV11-1 and TRBJ1-6; D unresolved. The germline gives CDR1 SGHAT, CDR2 FQDESV (reference sequence). The V end lost 5 bases, the J end lost 6 bases, and 11 bases lay between the germline ends. The CDR3 totals 14 residues. Here the CDR3 reads CASSLRAGNSPLHF. The CDR3 nucleotides are TGTGCCAGCAGCCTCCGGGCGGGTAATTCACCCCTCCACTTT.